These T cell receptor beta chains were read from a single sample in a study of cytomegalovirus exposure and HLA in healthy donors. Clones were sequenced by immunoSEQ multiplex PCR, and TCRdb holds only the in-frame ones, with some missing. The table lists over 60,000 clones, 65% to 80% of them singletons. Sequencing was done on a sample of PBMCs. All receptors come from a man aged 70 or older in good health and CMV-seronegative. Each CDR3 is given with its conserved first and last residue. Each record gives: J gene, V gene, clone size, D gene, CDR3 protein, CDR3 DNA. A D gene is named only where the DNA matches it firmly. Some rows mark clone size as missing; the rest say once, few, many or name a class of expanded clone.

TRBJ1-1	TRBV5-4	-	-	CASSSLRSGPTEAFF	TGTGCCAGCAGCTCTCTAAGATCAGGTCCCACTGAAGCTTTCTTT
TRBJ1-5	TRBV7-9	few	-	CASSSGFENQPQHF	TGTGCCAGCAGCTCAGGGTTTGAGAATCAGCCCCAGCATTTT
TRBJ1-3	TRBV6-6	-	-	CASRDSGYGNTIYF	TGTGCCAGCAGAGATTCGGGGTACGGAAACACCATATATTTT
TRBJ1-2	TRBV7-2	-	-	CASSLVQGHGYTF	TGTGCCAGCAGCTTAGTACAGGGACATGGCTACACCTTC
TRBJ1-5	TRBV19	-	-	CASSTGLLSNQPQHF	TGTGCCAGTAGTACGGGGTTGTTGAGCAATCAGCCCCAGCATTTT
TRBJ2-2	TRBV6-6	-	TRBD1	CASSYRTGANTGELFF	TGTGCCAGCAGTTACCGGACAGGGGCGAACACCGGGGAGCTGTTTTTT
TRBJ1-4	TRBV28	-	-	CASLQTGATNEKLFF	TGTGCCAGCCTTCAAACAGGCGCAACTAATGAAAAACTGTTTTTT
TRBJ2-7	TRBV11-2	few	-	CASSLGRGLDYEQYF	TGTGCCAGCAGCTTAGGGAGGGGTTTGGACTACGAGCAGTACTTC
TRBJ2-1	TRBV30	-	TRBD2	CAWSFRTSGRPSSYNEQFF	TGTGCCTGGAGTTTCCGGACTAGCGGGAGACCCAGCTCCTACAATGAGCAGTTCTTC
TRBJ2-7	TRBV7-2	-	TRBD2	CASSYGLAVYEQYF	TGTGCCAGCAGCTACGGACTAGCAGTGTACGAGCAGTACTTC
TRBJ1-1	TRBV9	-	TRBD1	CASSVGDRGSEAFF	TGTGCCAGCAGCGTCGGGGACAGGGGGTCTGAAGCTTTCTTT
TRBJ1-4	TRBV5-1	-	-	CASSLGQGDEKLFF	TGCGCCAGCAGCTTGGGCCAGGGTGACGAAAAACTGTTTTTT
TRBJ2-7	TRBV6-5	-	-	CASSFARQSEQYF	TGTGCCAGCAGTTTCGCCCGACAGAGCGAGCAGTACTTC
TRBJ1-1	TRBV9	-	-	CASSVGDLGNTEAFF	TGTGCCAGCAGCGTTGGCGACCTAGGGAACACTGAAGCTTTCTTT
TRBJ2-3	TRBV11-3	-	-	CASSSRREPDTQYF	TGTGCCAGCAGCTCGCGGAGGGAGCCAGATACGCAGTATTTT
TRBJ2-2	TRBV5-4	-	-	CASSWGGTGNTGELFF	TGTGCCAGCAGCTGGGGAGGGACAGGGAACACCGGGGAGCTGTTTTTT
TRBJ2-5	TRBV7-9	-	TRBD2	CASKAGGAFEETQYF	TGTGCCAGCAAGGCGGGAGGGGCTTTTGAAGAGACCCAGTACTTC
TRBJ1-6	TRBV5-6	few	-	CASSSVGSSYNSPLHF	TGTGCCAGCAGCTCGGTTGGGAGCTCCTATAATTCACCCCTCCACTTT
TRBJ2-2	TRBV6-1	-	-	CASSRDTTTGELFF	TGTGCCAGCAGTCGGGACACCACCACCGGGGAGCTGTTTTTT
TRBJ2-7	TRBV19	few	-	CASSISGLNEQYF	TGTGCCAGTAGTATTAGCGGACTGAACGAGCAGTACTTC
TRBJ2-2	TRBV7-9	once	-	CASSLVGRDTGELFF	TGTGCCAGCAGCTTAGTGGGGCGCGACACCGGGGAGCTGTTTTTT
TRBJ2-2	TRBV11-3	-	TRBD1	CASSRRGPGELFF	TGTGCCAGCAGCCGCAGGGGGCCCGGGGAGCTGTTTTTT
TRBJ1-1	TRBV4-1	few	-	CASSQVGGGTEAFF	TGCGCCAGCAGCCAAGTAGGCGGGGGCACTGAAGCTTTCTTT
TRBJ1-2	TRBV5-1	once	-	CASSSGHGNQDYGYTF	TGCGCCAGCAGCTCAGGTCACGGGAATCAAGACTATGGCTACACCTTC
TRBJ2-3	TRBV6-6	-	TRBD2	CASSLAGLSADTQYF	TGTGCCAGCAGCCTAGCGGGACTTTCGGCAGATACGCAGTATTTT
TRBJ1-1	TRBV10-3	-	-	CAISESLSEGGEAFF	TGTGCCATCAGTGAGTCGTTGTCGGAAGGCGGTGAAGCTTTCTTT
TRBJ2-7	TRBV18	-	-	CASSPVSAGYNYEQYF	TGTGCCAGCTCACCGGTATCGGCGGGGTATAACTACGAGCAGTACTTC
TRBJ2-3	TRBV6-5	-	-	CASSTPEMGTDTQYF	TGTGCCAGCAGTACCCCGGAGATGGGCACAGATACGCAGTATTTT
TRBJ1-3	TRBV30	-	-	CAWTGNSGNTIYF	TGTGCCTGGACCGGTAACTCTGGAAACACCATATATTTT
TRBJ2-1	TRBV5-1	-	-	CASSLGDKSMGMFF	TGCGCCAGCAGCTTGGGGGACAAATCAATGGGTATGTTCTTC
TRBJ1-1	TRBV7-2	-	-	CASSLGGGYTEAFF	TGTGCCAGCAGCTTGGGGGGTGGTTACACTGAAGCTTTCTTT
TRBJ2-3	TRBV2	-	TRBD1	CASSDFVTGGATDTQYF	TGTGCCAGCAGTGATTTCGTCACAGGGGGCGCAACAGATACGCAGTATTTT
TRBJ1-2	TRBV5-6	-	-	CASSFNRDYGYTF	TGTGCCAGCAGCTTCAACAGGGACTATGGCTACACCTTC
TRBJ2-7	TRBV7-2	-	TRBD1	CASSLATGAYEQYF	TGTGCCAGCAGCTTAGCGACAGGGGCGTACGAGCAGTACTTC
TRBJ2-3	TRBV5-4	-	TRBD2	CASSLEGLAGGSTDTQYF	TGTGCCAGCAGCTTGGAGGGACTAGCGGGAGGGAGCACAGATACGCAGTATTTT
TRBJ2-3	TRBV30	-	TRBD2	CAWSGDLAGPTDTQYF	TGTGCCTGGAGTGGCGATCTAGCGGGCCCCACAGATACGCAGTATTTT
TRBJ1-5	TRBV6-6	-	-	CAIRTSGGSPQHF	TGTGCCATCAGGACTTCAGGAGGGTCGCCCCAGCATTTT
TRBJ2-1	TRBV7-6	-	-	CASSLSVEEGRPGEQFF	TGTGCCAGCAGCTTGTCTGTAGAAGAGGGCAGGCCGGGTGAGCAGTTCTTC
TRBJ2-5	TRBV4-1	few	TRBD2	CASSQWTSGTQETQYF	TGCGCCAGCAGCCAATGGACTAGCGGGACCCAAGAGACCCAGTACTTC
TRBJ1-1	TRBV7-2	-	-	CASSPNLGARNTEAFF	TGTGCCAGCAGCCCGAACCTTGGGGCGCGGAACACTGAAGCTTTCTTT
TRBJ1-4	TRBV19	-	-	CASSTPKYGATNEKLFF	TGTGCCAGTAGTACCCCTAAATACGGTGCAACTAATGAAAAACTGTTTTTT